The 6 T cell receptor beta chains in this list originate from one sample, sequenced in a study of blood T cell repertoires in COVID-19 (dated by TCRdb to the early 2020s). Libraries were prepared through the immunoSEQ multiplex PCR assay. TCRdb's version of the immuneACCESS table is confined to in-frame rearrangements and falls short of the full clone set. An unresolved V gene accounts for under half of the shortfall where checked; the remainder is of unknown origin. This sample has 75,000 to 95,000 clones in its table, and around 72% of those were observed once. Approximately 23% of the sample is taken by the ten largest. Sequenced sample: peripheral blood. All receptors come from a woman aged 55 to 70 in a cohort sampled during active or convalescent COVID-19.

This clone was detected only once. The chain recombines TRBV7-9 with TRBJ2-5; 11 bases align to TRBD1. CDR3 length equals 16 residues. Germline loops: CDR1 SEHNR, CDR2 FQNEAQ (reference sequence). V was clipped by 5 bases and J by 2 bases; unmatched bases: 7. The CDR3 spells CASSPGTGGTQETQYF. In DNA form, the CDR3 reads TGTGCCAGCAGCCCAGGGACAGGGGGGACACAAGAGACCCAGTACTTC.

The V gene is TRBV5-1, the J gene TRBJ2-3; D is perhaps TRBD1 (6 bases). CDR1 is SGHRS and CDR2 is YFSETQ in the germline V gene. CDR3 length equals 16 residues. The V and J ends lost 4 bases and 2 bases respectively, with 17 bases between them. The CDR3 loop reads CASSKQGSHHTDTQYF. CDR3 DNA: TGCGCCAGCAGCAAACAGGGTTCCCACCACACAGATACGCAGTATTTT.

V is TRBV19 and J is TRBJ1-2; 7 positions agree with TRBD1. This CDR3 contains 15 residues. V lost 4 bases, J lost 7 bases, and 12 bases stayed unmatched. Germline CDR1 reads LNHDA; CDR2 reads SQIVND (reference sequence). The CDR3 DNA follows: TGTGCCAGTAGTACGTACCGGGACAGAGTCGGTGGCTACACCTTC. It encodes CASSTYRDRVGGYTF.

In its sample, this clone was seen a few times. V gene TRBV5-1 combines with J gene TRBJ2-3; tentatively, D is TRBD1 (5 bases). Germline V lookup: CDR1 SGHRS, CDR2 YFSETQ. Between the trimmed V and J ends, which lost 7 bases and 4 bases, there was a span of 19 bases. The CDR3 is 15 amino acids. The CDR3 loop is CASDRGLGEADTQYF. DNA of the CDR3: TGCGCCAGCGACAGAGGCCTAGGGGAAGCAGATACGCAGTATTTT.

The genes are TRBV5-1 and TRBJ2-7; D perhaps matches TRBD1 (7 bases). The germline V and J ends were trimmed by 3 bases and 0 bases, with 16 bases remaining between them. The CDR3 loop spans 16 amino acids. Germline CDR1 is SGHRS and CDR2 is YFSETQ. In DNA form, the CDR3 reads TGCGCCAGCAGCTGGGGCGGGACAGCCACCTCCTACGAGCAGTACTTC. Translating gives CASSWGGTATSYEQYF.

The chain has TRBV4-3 and TRBJ1-1; TRBD1 is a possible D gene (6 bases). The germline CDR1 and CDR2 sequences are LGHNA and YSLEER. This CDR3 comprises 14 residues. The V end lost 0 bases, the J end lost 10 bases, and 15 bases lay between the germline ends. In DNA form, the CDR3 reads TGCGCCAGCAGCCAAGATCTTCACAGGGCCAGAGCTTTCTTT. It is translated as CASSQDLHRARAFF.